This TCR beta chain emerged from a study of blood T cell repertoires in COVID-19. Study in general: Both acute and convalescent COVID-19 samples were obtained from the United States, Italy and Spain.

Sequenced by immunoSEQ multiplex PCR; TCRdb stores in-frame clones only, minus some. The table includes about 69,000 clones, 85% detected once. J was trimmed by 4 bases and V by 8 bases; bases with no gene match: 1. Germline V gene sequence: CDR1 WSHSY, CDR2 SAAADI. There are 12 residues in the CDR3. The TCR originated in a man aged 80 or over with acute or convalescent COVID-19. V usage is TRBV10-2 and J usage is TRBJ2-7; 11 bases align to TRBD1. Sequencing was performed on peripheral blood. In DNA form, the CDR3 reads TGCGCCAGCGGACAGGGGGCGTACGAGCAGTACTTC. Residues: CASGQGAYEQYF.